These 25 T cell receptor beta chains share one sample of origin, sequenced in a study of OX40 agonist ivuxolimab in advanced cancers. TCRdb keeps only in-frame clones here, not all; method: immunoSEQ multiplex PCR. The sample comprises about 58,000 clones, less than 85% of which are singletons, and 3% to 4% rests with the top ten. The material sequenced was CD4+ or CD8+ T cells sorted from blood, taken in a trial of the OX40 agonist ivuxolimab. The origin of the receptors is an adult with an advanced solid tumor such as melanoma, head and neck, liver or kidney cancer.

The gene calls are TRBV7-2 and TRBJ2-5; 7 nucleotides agree with TRBD1. The assigned J gene may be wrong: the sequence end matches TRBJ2-7 better. Germline V lookup: CDR1 SGHTA, CDR2 FQGNSA. CDR3 length equals 14 residues. The CDR3 DNA is TGTGCCAGCAGCTTAGACAGGGGTTCCTACGAGCAGTACTTC. The encoded protein is CASSLDRGSYEQYF.

This clone was detected a few times. The V gene is TRBV28, the J gene TRBJ1-1; a possible D gene is TRBD1 (5 bases). From germline, CDR1 is MDHEN and CDR2 SYDVKM. V was cut by 4 bases and J by 1 base, with 10 bases left in between. CDR3 length: 14 amino acids. The CDR3 loop is CASSYVTENTEAFF. The CDR3 nucleotides read TGTGCCAGCAGTTACGTGACAGAGAACACTGAAGCTTTCTTT. Full variable domain (missing parts from reference TRBV28 and TRBJ1-1): DVKVTQSSRYLVKRTGEKVFLECVQDMDHENMFWYRQDPGLGLRLIYFSYDVKMKEKGDIPEGYSVSREKKERFSLILESASTNQTSMYLCASSYVTENTEAFFGQGTRLTVV.

The chain links TRBV21-1 to TRBJ2-3; the table names TRBD1, a call not compared with the DNA. TRBV21-1 is deemed a pseudogene. The CDR3 is made up of 16 amino acids. CDR3 DNA sequence: TGTGCCAGCAGCCGCGACAGGGTTTGGGGTACAGATACGCAGTATTTT. It encodes CASSRDRVWGTDTQYF.

The genes are TRBV5-1 and TRBJ1-4, with TRBD1 identical over 10 bases. The CDR3 sequence is 15 residues long. After removal of 0 bases from V and 12 bases from J, the junction contained 8 bases not matched to a gene. The germline gives CDR1 SGHRS, CDR2 YFSETQ. For the CDR3, the DNA is TGCGCCAGCAGCTTGGACGACAGGGGGCACGGAGAACTGTTTTTT. Translation gives CASSLDDRGHGELFF. The full variable domain, its missing parts supplied by reference TRBV5-1 and TRBJ1-4, is KAGVTQTPRYLIKTRGQQVTLSCSPISGHRSVSWYQQTPGQGLQFLFEYFSETQRNKGNFPGRFSGRQFSNSRSEMNVSTLELGDSALYLCASSLDDRGHGELFFGSGTQLSVL.

This chain connects TRBV5-4 to TRBJ2-7; 7 nucleotides agree with TRBD2. The J segment lost 3 bases and the V segment lost 0 bases, leaving 15 bases of the junction unmatched. Germline V gene data show CDR1 as SGHNT and CDR2 as YYREEE (reference sequence). The CDR3 has 18 amino acids. This chain's CDR3 is CASSLGHFGLAEFYEQYF. CDR3 sequence (DNA): TGTGCCAGCAGCTTGGGTCATTTCGGGCTAGCGGAGTTCTACGAGCAGTACTTC.

This clone has only one observation. This chain links TRBV7-9 with TRBJ1-2; TRBD1 aligns across 9 bases. J was trimmed by 11 bases and V by 5 bases; bases with no gene match: 15. CDR3 length: 15 amino acids. The germline gives CDR1 SEHNR, CDR2 FQNEAQ (reference sequence). The CDR3: CASSTLPGQGPTYTF. DNA for the CDR3: TGTGCCAGCAGCACCCTCCCGGGACAGGGACCCACTTACACCTTC.

The chain has TRBV6-1 and TRBJ1-5, with a possible D match to TRBD1 (6 bases). The CDR3 runs to 15 residues. Trimming shortened V by 4 bases and J by 2 bases, and 12 bases separated the two germline ends. The germline gives CDR1 MNHNS, CDR2 SASEGT. CDR3 region: CASSAFSGGNQPQHF. In DNA form, the CDR3 reads TGTGCCAGCAGTGCATTTTCAGGGGGCAATCAGCCCCAGCATTTT.

This sequence joins TRBV28 and TRBJ1-2; possible D gene TRBD1, 5 bases. Trimming took 3 bases from V and 5 from J, leaving 19 bases between them. The germline gives CDR1 MDHEN, CDR2 SYDVKM. The length of the CDR3 is 16 residues. The CDR3 DNA reads as TGTGCCAGCAGTTTTCCCCAGGGCTTACATAGGTATGGCTACACCTTC. It specifies CASSFPQGLHRYGYTF.

This clone was picked up one time. The chain combines TRBV5-6 with TRBJ1-2; TRBD1 agrees at 7 bases. Per germline, CDR1 SGHDT and CDR2 YYEEEE. This CDR3 region has 12 residues. V gave up 4 bases and J gave up 7 bases; unmatched junction bases: 4. CDR3 nucleotides: TGTGCCAGCAGCGTGGGGACAGCTGGCTACACCTTC. Its translation is CASSVGTAGYTF.

The chain uses TRBV5-1 and TRBJ2-7; TRBD1 aligns across 8 bases. In germline, CDR1 is SGHRS, CDR2 YFSETQ. The CDR3 is made up of 17 amino acids. The junction had 10 bases not matched to a gene; V was cut back by 0 bases and J by 2 bases. The CDR3 nucleotides are TGCGCCAGCAGCTTGGCACCAGGGGGCCTTGTTACCTACGAGCAGTACTTC. As protein: CASSLAPGGLVTYEQYF.

This clone was seen once. The gene calls are TRBV6-5 and TRBJ1-3; D ambiguous. Germline loops: CDR1 MNHEY, CDR2 SVGAGI. V was pared by 0 bases and J by 2 bases, with 5 bases between. This CDR3 spans 14 amino acids. In DNA, the CDR3 is TGTGCCAGCAGTTACTCTTTCCCTGGAAACACCATATATTTT. Amino acids: CASSYSFPGNTIYF.

J is TRBJ1-2 and V is TRBV6-5; D gene unclear. This CDR3 spans 12 amino acids. Per the germline V gene, CDR1 is MNHEY and CDR2 is SVGAGI. Trimming took 0 bases from V and 5 from J, leaving 4 bases between them. The DNA of the CDR3 is TGTGCCAGCAGTTACTCGGGGTATGGCTACACCTTC. It encodes CASSYSGYGYTF.

V and J are TRBV18 and TRBJ1-5; the D gene is possibly TRBD1 (5 bases). The V end lost 3 bases, the J end lost 3 bases, and 21 bases lay between the germline ends. There are 18 residues in the CDR3. Germline V lookup: CDR1 KGHSH, CDR2 LQKENI. The CDR3 DNA is TGTGCCAGCTCACCCGAGATAACCGGGACCGGGAACAATCAGCCCCAGCATTTT. It translates to CASSPEITGTGNNQPQHF.

The rearrangement joins TRBV18 to TRBJ2-5, with no clear D. Judging by the DNA end, TRBJ2-7 fits better; the J call may be wrong. This CDR3 is built from 12 residues. CDR1 is KGHSH and CDR2 is LQKENI in the germline V gene. CDR3 nucleotides: TGTGCCAGCTCACCAGATGCCTACGAGCAGTACTTC. Translating gives CASSPDAYEQYF.

The rearrangement links TRBV2 to TRBJ2-1; 16 positions match TRBD2. CDR3 size: 16 residues. Trimming at V came to 7 bases and at J to 5 bases, leaving 5 bases not matched to a gene. Germline V lookup: CDR1 SNHLY, CDR2 FYNNEI. The CDR3 DNA follows: TGTGCCAGCAAAAAGGGACTAGCGGGGGGGGACAATGAGCAGTTCTTC. Its translation is CASKKGLAGGDNEQFF. Full variable domain (missing parts from reference TRBV2 and TRBJ2-1): EPEVTQTPSHQVTQMGQEVILRCVPISNHLYFYWYRQILGQKVEFLVSFYNNEISEKSEIFDDQFSVERPDGSNFTLKIRSTKLEDSAMYFCASKKGLAGGDNEQFFGPGTRLTVL.

The V and J genes are TRBV2 and TRBJ1-5; tentatively, D is TRBD1 (5 bases). CDR1 SNHLY and CDR2 FYNNEI come from the germline V gene. The CDR3 extends over 14 amino acids. V was pared by 8 bases and J by 5 bases, with 16 bases between. As DNA, the CDR3 is TGTGCCAGCCGACAAGGGGTTGGGGATCAGCCCCAGCATTTT. It specifies CASRQGVGDQPQHF.

The chain employs TRBV5-4 and TRBJ2-5; 14 positions agree with TRBD2. Germline CDR1 is SGHNT and CDR2 is YYREEE (reference sequence). This CDR3 region has 16 residues. The trim removed 3 bases at V and 1 base at J, leaving 2 bases unmatched. DNA for the CDR3: TGTGCCAGCAGCTCAGGACTAGCGGGGGGCCAAGAGACCCAGTACTTC. Its protein product is CASSSGLAGGQETQYF.

The chain employs TRBV10-3 and TRBJ2-7; no clear D gene. The germline V gene has CDR1 ENHRY and CDR2 SYGVKD. Trimming pared 3 bases from V and 2 bases from J, leaving 8 bases between. This CDR3 is built from 13 residues. The CDR3 DNA is TGTGCCATCAGTGAACGGCCCCCCTACGAGCAGTACTTC. It translates to CAISERPPYEQYF.

This clone was recorded a few times. The V call is TRBV10-3, the J call TRBJ1-1; the match to TRBD1 covers 8 bases. This CDR3 comprises 13 residues. From germline, CDR1 is ENHRY and CDR2 SYGVKD. The V and J ends lost 8 bases and 5 bases, in that order; junction bases with no gene match: 7. The CDR3 DNA reads as TGTGCCATCGCCGGACAGGGCGCTACTGAAGCTTTCTTT. Translation: CAIAGQGATEAFF.

The CDR3 sequence is CASSRDREGTGELFF. CDR3 DNA sequence: TGTGCCAGTAGTAGGGACAGGGAGGGCACCGGGGAGCTGTTTTTT. This sequence joins TRBV19 and TRBJ2-2; 9 bases are shared with TRBD1. This CDR3 is 15 amino acids long. Trimming removed 4 bases from V and 4 bases from J; junction bases left unmatched: 4. Germline V CDR1 and CDR2: LNHDA, SQIVND (reference sequence). Using reference TRBV19 and TRBJ2-2 for the parts outside the CDR3, the full variable domain is DGGITQSPKYLFRKEGQNVTLSCEQNLNHDAMYWYRQDPGQGLRLIYYSQIVNDFQKGDIAEGYSVSREKKESFPLTVTSAQKNPTAFYLCASSRDREGTGELFFGEGSRLTVL.

V and J are TRBV7-9 and TRBJ2-1; 12 bases are a match to TRBD2. V was pared by 2 bases and J by 9 bases, with 5 bases of the junction left unmatched. The CDR3 consists of 15 residues. Germline loops: CDR1 SEHNR, CDR2 FQNEAQ (reference sequence). The CDR3 sequence is CASSLLAGGDAEQFF. CDR3 sequence (DNA): TGTGCCAGCAGCTTACTAGCGGGGGGGGACGCTGAGCAGTTCTTC.

The chain couples TRBV7-2 to TRBJ2-3; D perhaps matches TRBD1 (5 bases). Trimming cost V 5 bases and J 1 base, with 16 bases left between them. The CDR3 sequence is 16 residues long. Germline CDR1 is SGHTA and CDR2 is FQGNSA. CDR3 nucleotide sequence: TGTGCCAGCAGCGCGCGGAACAGGCAAGGCACAGATACGCAGTATTTT. It yields the protein CASSARNRQGTDTQYF.

The chain couples TRBV30 to TRBJ1-3; weak D call: TRBD1 (5 bases). Germline CDR1 reads GTSNPN; CDR2 reads SVGIG (reference sequence). Deletions cut 4 bases from V and 0 bases from J, with 7 bases between. The CDR3 loop spans 13 amino acids. The CDR3 DNA follows: TGTGCCTGGACAGGGCACTCTGGAAACACCATATATTTT. This gives the protein CAWTGHSGNTIYF.

The chain recombines TRBV6-5 with TRBJ1-3, with D possibly matching TRBD1 (5 bases). The CDR3 sequence is 14 residues long. Germline V CDR1 and CDR2: MNHEY, SVGAGI. The V end lost 6 bases, the J end lost 5 bases, and 14 bases lay between the germline ends. CDR3 protein: CASSSRDFRNTIYF. The CDR3 nucleotides read TGTGCCAGCAGCTCCCGGGACTTCAGAAACACCATATATTTT.

The chain carries TRBV5-1 and TRBJ2-1; D is perhaps TRBD2 (7 bases). The V gene lost 3 bases and the J gene lost 5 bases, with 12 bases spanning the gap. From germline, CDR1 is SGHRS and CDR2 YFSETQ. The CDR3 has 14 amino acids. The chain's CDR3 is CASSWAGANNEQFF. The CDR3 DNA reads as TGCGCCAGCAGCTGGGCGGGGGCGAACAATGAGCAGTTCTTC.